This TCR beta chain originates from a study of blood T cell repertoires in COVID-19. Study-wide context: The analysed material was cDNA or gDNA that came from T cells, B-cell-depleted T cells, or PBMCs.

Only in-frame clones appear in the TCRdb table, and some are missing; sequencing was by immunoSEQ multiplex PCR. The data contain some 97,000 clones, approximately 93% of them singletons. V lost 4 bases, J lost 5 bases, and 4 bases stayed unmatched. This CDR3 comprises 15 residues. The V gene's germline CDR1 is SGHDT and CDR2 YYEEEE. The clonotype originates from a man aged 55 to 70 with acute or convalescent COVID-19. The sequencing sample was made of peripheral blood. V usage is TRBV5-6 and J usage is TRBJ2-3; 13 nucleotides agree with TRBD2. CDR3 DNA: TGTGCCAGCAGCCCCGGGACTAGCGGGATAGATACGCAGTATTTT. Protein: CASSPGTSGIDTQYF.